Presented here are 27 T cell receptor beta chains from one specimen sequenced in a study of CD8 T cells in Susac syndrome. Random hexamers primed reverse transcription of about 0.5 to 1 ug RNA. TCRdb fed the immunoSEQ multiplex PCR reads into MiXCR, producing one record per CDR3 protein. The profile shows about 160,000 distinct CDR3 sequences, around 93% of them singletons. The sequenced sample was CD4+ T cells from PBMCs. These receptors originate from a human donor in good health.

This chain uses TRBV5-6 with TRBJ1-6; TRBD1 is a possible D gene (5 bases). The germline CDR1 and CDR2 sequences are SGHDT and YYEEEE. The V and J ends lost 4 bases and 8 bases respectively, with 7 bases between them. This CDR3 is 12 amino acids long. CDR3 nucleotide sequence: TGTGCCAGCAGCATCAGGGATTCACCCCTCCACTTT. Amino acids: CASSIRDSPLHF.

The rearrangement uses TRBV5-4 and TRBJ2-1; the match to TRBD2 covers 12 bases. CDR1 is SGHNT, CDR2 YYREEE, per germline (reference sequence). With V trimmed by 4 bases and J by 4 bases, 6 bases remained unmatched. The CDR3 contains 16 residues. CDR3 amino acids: CASSPMTSGGYNEQFF. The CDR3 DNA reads TGTGCCAGCAGCCCAATGACTAGCGGGGGTTACAATGAGCAGTTCTTC.

CDR3 residues: CASSQAGTSGTGANVLTF. The CDR3 DNA reads TGTGCCAGCAGCCAGGCCGGGACTAGTGGTACTGGGGCCAACGTCCTGACTTTC. This sequence joins TRBV3-1 and TRBJ2-6, with TRBD2 matching 8 bases. Germline CDR1 and CDR2: LGHDT and YNNKEL (reference sequence). The length of the CDR3 is 18 residues. V trimming: 3 bases; J trimming: 2 bases; junction bases outside the gene matches: 9.

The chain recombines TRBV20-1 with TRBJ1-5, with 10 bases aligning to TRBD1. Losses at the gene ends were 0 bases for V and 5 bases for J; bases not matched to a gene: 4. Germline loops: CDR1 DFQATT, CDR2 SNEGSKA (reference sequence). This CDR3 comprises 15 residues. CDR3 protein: CSARDQTGGDQPQHF. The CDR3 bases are TGCAGTGCTAGAGATCAGACAGGGGGCGATCAGCCCCAGCATTTT.

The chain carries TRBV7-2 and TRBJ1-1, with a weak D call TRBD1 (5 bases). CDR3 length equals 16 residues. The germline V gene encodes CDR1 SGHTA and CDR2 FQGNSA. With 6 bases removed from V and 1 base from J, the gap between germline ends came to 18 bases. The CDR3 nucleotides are TGTGCCAGCAGAGTCCCCCGGGACGGAGAGAACACTGAAGCTTTCTTT. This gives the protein CASRVPRDGENTEAFF.

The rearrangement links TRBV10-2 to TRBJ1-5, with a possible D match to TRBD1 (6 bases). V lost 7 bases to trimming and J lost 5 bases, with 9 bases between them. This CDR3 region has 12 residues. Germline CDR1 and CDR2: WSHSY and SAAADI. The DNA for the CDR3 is TGCGCCAGCACGGCAGGGGATCAGCCCCAGCATTTT. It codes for CASTAGDQPQHF.

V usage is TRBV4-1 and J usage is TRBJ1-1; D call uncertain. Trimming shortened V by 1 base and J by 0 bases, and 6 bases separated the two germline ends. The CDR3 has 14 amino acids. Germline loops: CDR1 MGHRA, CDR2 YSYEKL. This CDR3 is CASSQGLLNTEAFF. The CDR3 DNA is TGCGCCAGCAGCCAAGGACTCCTGAACACTGAAGCTTTCTTT.

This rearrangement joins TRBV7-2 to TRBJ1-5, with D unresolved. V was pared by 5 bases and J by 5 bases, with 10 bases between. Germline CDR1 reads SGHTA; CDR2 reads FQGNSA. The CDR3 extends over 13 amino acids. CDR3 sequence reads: CASSPDNDQPQHF. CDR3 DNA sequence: TGTGCCAGCAGCCCTGACAATGATCAGCCCCAGCATTTT.

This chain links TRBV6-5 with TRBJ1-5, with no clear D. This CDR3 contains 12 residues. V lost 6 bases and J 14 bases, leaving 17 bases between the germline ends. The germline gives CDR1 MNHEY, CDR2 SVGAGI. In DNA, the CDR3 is TGTGCCAGCAGAGATACTGGACGTTTGGAGCATTTT. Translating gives CASRDTGRLEHF.

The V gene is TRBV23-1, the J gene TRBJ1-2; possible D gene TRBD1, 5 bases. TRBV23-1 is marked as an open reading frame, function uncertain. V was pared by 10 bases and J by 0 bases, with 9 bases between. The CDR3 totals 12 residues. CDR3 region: CAILTANYGYTF. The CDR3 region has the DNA TGCGCCATCCTGACAGCTAACTATGGCTACACCTTC.

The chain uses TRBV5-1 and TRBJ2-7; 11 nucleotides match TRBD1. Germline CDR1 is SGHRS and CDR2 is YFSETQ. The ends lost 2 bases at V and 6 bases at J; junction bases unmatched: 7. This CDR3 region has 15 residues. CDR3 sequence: CASSLDPGQGGEQYF. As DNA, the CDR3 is TGCGCCAGCAGCTTAGATCCGGGACAGGGGGGCGAGCAGTACTTC.

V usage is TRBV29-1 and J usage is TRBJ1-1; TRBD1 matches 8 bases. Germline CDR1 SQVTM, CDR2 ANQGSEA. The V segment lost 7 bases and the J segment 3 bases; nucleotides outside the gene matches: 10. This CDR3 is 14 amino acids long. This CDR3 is CSAAGGLGDTEAFF. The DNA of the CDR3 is TGCAGCGCCGCAGGGGGCCTTGGGGACACTGAAGCTTTCTTT. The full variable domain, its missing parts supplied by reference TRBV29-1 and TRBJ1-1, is SAVISQKPSRDICQRGTSLTIQCQVDSQVTMMFWYRQQPGQSLTLIATANQGSEATYESGFVIDKFPISRPNLTFSTLTVSNMSPEDSSIYLCSAAGGLGDTEAFFGQGTRLTVV.

The CDR3 nucleotides are TGTGCCTGGAGAGCTAACAGGGGTGACCAGCCCCAGCATTTT. It specifies CAWRANRGDQPQHF. This chain links TRBV30 with TRBJ1-5, with 7 bases identical to TRBD1. The CDR3 has 14 residues. Trimming at V came to 3 bases and at J to 7 bases, leaving 9 bases not matched to a gene. The germline gives CDR1 GTSNPN, CDR2 SVGIG (reference sequence).

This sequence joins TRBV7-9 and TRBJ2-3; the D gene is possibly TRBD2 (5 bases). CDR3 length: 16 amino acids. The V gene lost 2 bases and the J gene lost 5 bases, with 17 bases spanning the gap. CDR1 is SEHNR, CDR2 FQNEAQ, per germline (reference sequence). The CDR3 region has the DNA TGTGCCAGCAGCTTACACAGCCTAGCTGGGAGAGATACGCAGTATTTT. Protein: CASSLHSLAGRDTQYF.

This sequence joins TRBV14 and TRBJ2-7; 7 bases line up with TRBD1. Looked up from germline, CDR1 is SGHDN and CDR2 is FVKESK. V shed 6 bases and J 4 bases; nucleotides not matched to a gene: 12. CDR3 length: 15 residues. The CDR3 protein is CASSLTGFHPYEQYF. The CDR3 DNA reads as TGTGCCAGCAGTCTGACAGGGTTCCATCCATACGAGCAGTACTTC.

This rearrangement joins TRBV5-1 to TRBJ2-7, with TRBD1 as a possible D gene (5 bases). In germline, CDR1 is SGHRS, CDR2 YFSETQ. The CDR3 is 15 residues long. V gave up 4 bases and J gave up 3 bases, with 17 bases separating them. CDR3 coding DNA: TGCGCCAGCAGCCAGGGCGGCTACAGAGGCTACGAGCAGTACTTC. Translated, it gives CASSQGGYRGYEQYF. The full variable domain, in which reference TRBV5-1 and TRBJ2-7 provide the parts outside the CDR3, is KAGVTQTPRYLIKTRGQQVTLSCSPISGHRSVSWYQQTPGQGLQFLFEYFSETQRNKGNFPGRFSGRQFSNSRSEMNVSTLELGDSALYLCASSQGGYRGYEQYFGPGTRLTVT.

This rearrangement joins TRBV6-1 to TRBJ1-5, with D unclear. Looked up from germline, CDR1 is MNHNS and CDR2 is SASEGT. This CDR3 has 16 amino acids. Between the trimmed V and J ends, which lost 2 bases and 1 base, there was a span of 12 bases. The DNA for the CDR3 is TGTGCCAGCAGTGAAAAAGGGTGGTTGAGCAATCAGCCCCAGCATTTT. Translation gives CASSEKGWLSNQPQHF.

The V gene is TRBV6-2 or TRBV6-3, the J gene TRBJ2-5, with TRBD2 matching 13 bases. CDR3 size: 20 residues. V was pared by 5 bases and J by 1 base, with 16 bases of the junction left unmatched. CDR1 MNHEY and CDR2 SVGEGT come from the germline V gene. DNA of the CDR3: TGTGCCAGCAGTCCCTGGGGACAGGCCGGGACTAGCGGGACCCAAGAGACCCAGTACTTC. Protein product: CASSPWGQAGTSGTQETQYF.

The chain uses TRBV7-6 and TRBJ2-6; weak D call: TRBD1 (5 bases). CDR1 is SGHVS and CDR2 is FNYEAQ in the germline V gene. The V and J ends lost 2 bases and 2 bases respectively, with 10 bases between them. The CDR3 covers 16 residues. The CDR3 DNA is TGTGCCAGCAGCTTATCCGCCAGGGCTGGGGCCAACGTCCTGACTTTC. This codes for CASSLSARAGANVLTF. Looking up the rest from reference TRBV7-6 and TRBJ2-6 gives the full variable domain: GAGVSQSPRYKVTKRGQDVALRCDPISGHVSLYWYRQALGQGPEFLTYFNYEAQQDKSGLPNDRFSAERPEGSISTLTIQRTEQRDSAMYRCASSLSARAGANVLTFGAGSRLTVL.

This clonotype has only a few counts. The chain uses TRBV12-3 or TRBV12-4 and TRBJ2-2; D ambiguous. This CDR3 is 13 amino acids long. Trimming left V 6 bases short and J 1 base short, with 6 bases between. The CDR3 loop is CASSFWNTGELFF. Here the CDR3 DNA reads TGTGCCAGCAGCTTCTGGAACACCGGGGAGCTGTTTTTT.

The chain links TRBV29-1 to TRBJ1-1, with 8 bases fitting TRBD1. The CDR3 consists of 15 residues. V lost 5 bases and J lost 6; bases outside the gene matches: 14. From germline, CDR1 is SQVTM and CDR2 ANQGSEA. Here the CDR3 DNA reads TGCAGCGTTACCTGGACAGGGAATAGTATCGCTGAAGCTTTCTTT. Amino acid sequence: CSVTWTGNSIAEAFF.

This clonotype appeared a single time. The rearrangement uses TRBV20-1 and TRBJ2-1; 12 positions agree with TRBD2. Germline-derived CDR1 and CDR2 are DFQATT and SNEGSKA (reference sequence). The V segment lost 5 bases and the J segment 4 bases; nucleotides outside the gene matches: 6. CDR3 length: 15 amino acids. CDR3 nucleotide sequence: TGCAGTGCTCGTACACTAGCGGGGGGATACAATGAGCAGTTCTTC. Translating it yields CSARTLAGGYNEQFF.

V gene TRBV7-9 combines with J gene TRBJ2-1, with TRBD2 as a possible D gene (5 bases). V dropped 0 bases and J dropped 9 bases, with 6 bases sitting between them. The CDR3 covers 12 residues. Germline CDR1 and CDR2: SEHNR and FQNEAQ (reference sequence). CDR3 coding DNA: TGTGCCAGCAGCTTAGCAGGGAGTGAGCAGTTCTTC. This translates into CASSLAGSEQFF. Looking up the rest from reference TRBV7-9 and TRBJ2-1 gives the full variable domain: DTGVSQNPRHKITKRGQNVTFRCDPISEHNRLYWYRQTLGQGPEFLTYFQNEAQLEKSRLLSDRFSAERPKGSFSTLEIQRTEQGDSAMYLCASSLAGSEQFFGPGTRLTVL.

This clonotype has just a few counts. In DNA form, the CDR3 reads TGTGCCAGCAGCTTAGCTGACAGTGCGCAGTACTTC. As protein: CASSLADSAQYF. The chain links TRBV7-9 to TRBJ2-7, with D perhaps TRBD1 (5 bases). Germline CDR1 reads SEHNR; CDR2 reads FQNEAQ (reference sequence). This CDR3 is 12 amino acids long. V was trimmed by 0 bases and J by 9 bases, leaving 9 bases between them.

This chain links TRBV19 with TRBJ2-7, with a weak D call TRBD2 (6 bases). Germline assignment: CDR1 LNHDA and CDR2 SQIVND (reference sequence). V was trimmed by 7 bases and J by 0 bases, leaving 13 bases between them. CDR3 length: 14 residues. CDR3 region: CASTGTLSSYEQYF. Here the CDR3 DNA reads TGTGCCAGTACCGGGACTCTGAGCTCCTACGAGCAGTACTTC.

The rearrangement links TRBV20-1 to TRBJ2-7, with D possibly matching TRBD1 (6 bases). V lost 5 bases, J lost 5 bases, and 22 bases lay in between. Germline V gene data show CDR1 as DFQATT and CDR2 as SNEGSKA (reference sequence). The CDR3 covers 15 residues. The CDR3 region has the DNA TGCAGTGCTCAGGACAGCACATCGCCAAGGAACGAGCAGTACTTC. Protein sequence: CSAQDSTSPRNEQYF.

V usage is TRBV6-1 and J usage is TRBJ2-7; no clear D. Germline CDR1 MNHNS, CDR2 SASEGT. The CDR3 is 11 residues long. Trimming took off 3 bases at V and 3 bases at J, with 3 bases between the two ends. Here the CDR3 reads CASSEFYEQYF. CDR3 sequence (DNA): TGTGCCAGCAGTGAGTTCTACGAGCAGTACTTC.